Presented here are 28 T cell receptor beta chains from one specimen sequenced in a study of T cells in Graves' hyperthyroidism and ophthalmopathy. RNA transcripts yielded amplified TCR beta CDR3 regions. The primer set for the first-round RT-PCR of the TCR CDR3 was HTBI. TCRdb analysed the multiplex PCR reads with MiXCR anew, one entry per CDR3 protein. Altogether 500,000 to 600,000 distinct CDR3 sequences are present, 15% to 20% being singletons, with the ten largest covering 47%. The material sequenced was blood. These receptors were obtained from a man aged 40-50 years with Graves' ophthalmopathy.

At least ten counts were recorded for this clonotype. The V and J genes are TRBV2 and TRBJ2-3, with 7 bases identical to TRBD2. The V gene end was trimmed by 4 bases and the J gene end by 4 bases; junction bases not matched to a gene: 8. Germline CDR1 reads SNHLY; CDR2 reads FYNNEI. CDR3 length: 15 residues. In DNA form, the CDR3 reads TGTGCCAGCAGTGTCTACGGGGGGTACGCAGATACGCAGTATTTT. Encoded protein: CASSVYGGYADTQYF. The whole variable domain, filled in from reference TRBV2 and TRBJ2-3, reads EPEVTQTPSHQVTQMGQEVILRCVPISNHLYFYWYRQILGQKVEFLVSFYNNEISEKSEIFDDQFSVERPDGSNFTLKIRSTKLEDSAMYFCASSVYGGYADTQYFGPGTRLTVL.

This clonotype has at least ten counts. The chain has TRBV9 and TRBJ2-7; 9 nucleotides match TRBD1. The junction had 5 bases not matched to a gene; V was cut back by 0 bases and J by 1 base. The V gene's germline CDR1 is SGDLS and CDR2 YYNGEE. This CDR3 spans 16 amino acids. The DNA for the CDR3 is TGTGCCAGCAGCGTAGGGGGCGGACAGGGGTCCTACGAGCAGTACTTC. Protein: CASSVGGGQGSYEQYF.

This chain joins TRBV20-1 and TRBJ2-2; D gene unclear. Germline CDR1 reads DFQATT; CDR2 reads SNEGSKA (reference sequence). The CDR3 sequence is 13 residues long. Trimming stripped 6 bases from V and 4 bases from J, with 12 bases between. The CDR3 sequence: CSALFPVTGELFF. In DNA form, the CDR3 reads TGCAGTGCCCTCTTTCCAGTCACCGGGGAGCTGTTTTTT.

This clonotype was counted ten times or more. The V call is TRBV11-2, the J call TRBJ2-3, with TRBD2 matching over 12 bases. The CDR3 has 15 amino acids. The V segment lost 4 bases and the J segment 4 bases; nucleotides outside the gene matches: 3. CDR1 is SGHAT, CDR2 FQNNGV, per germline. In nucleotides, the CDR3 is TGTGCCAGCAGCTCGACTAGCGGGAGCTCAGATACGCAGTATTTT. Protein: CASSSTSGSSDTQYF. The whole variable domain, remainder taken from reference TRBV11-2 and TRBJ2-3, is EAGVAQSPRYKIIEKRQSVAFWCNPISGHATLYWYQQILGQGPKLLIQFQNNGVVDDSQLPKDRFSAERLKGVDSTLKIQPAKLEDSAVYLCASSSTSGSSDTQYFGPGTRLTVL.

The chain combines TRBV7-9 with TRBJ2-1; D ambiguous. The CDR3 is 14 amino acids. CDR1 is SEHNR, CDR2 FQNEAQ, per germline (reference sequence). V shed 5 bases and J shed 4 bases, with 12 bases lying between them. CDR3 in amino acids: CASSPTKRYNEQFF. CDR3 in DNA: TGTGCCAGCAGCCCTACCAAGCGTTACAATGAGCAGTTCTTC.

The rearrangement uses TRBV18 and TRBJ1-1, with TRBD1 matching 7 bases. The CDR3 is 16 amino acids. Losses at the gene ends were 5 bases for V and 0 bases for J; bases not matched to a gene: 9. Germline assignment: CDR1 KGHSH and CDR2 LQKENI. In DNA, the CDR3 is TGTGCCAGCTCAACCCAAGGACAGGTAATGAACACTGAAGCTTTCTTT. Translating it yields CASSTQGQVMNTEAFF.

In its sample, this clonotype was seen many times. V and J are TRBV12-3 or TRBV12-4 and TRBJ1-1, with a tentative D call TRBD1 (6 bases). Trimming shortened V by 7 bases and J by 7 bases, and 19 bases separated the two germline ends. This CDR3 comprises 14 residues. CDR3 region: CASTNVQGGGEAFF. DNA for the CDR3: TGTGCCAGCACAAATGTACAGGGAGGGGGTGAAGCTTTCTTT.

The chain employs TRBV4-2 and TRBJ2-5; TRBD2 matches 7 bases. The V gene end was trimmed by 1 base and the J gene end by 5 bases; junction bases not matched to a gene: 7. Germline V gene lookup returns CDR1 LGHNA and CDR2 YNFKEQ. The CDR3 length is 15 residues. The CDR3 DNA sequence: TGTGCCAGCAGCCAAGGCCCGGGGGGTAGGGAGACCCAGTACTTC. It is translated as CASSQGPGGRETQYF.

This clonotype was counted between two and nine times. The chain couples TRBV19 to TRBJ1-1; D not certain. The germline gives CDR1 LNHDA, CDR2 SQIVND (reference sequence). The CDR3 consists of 14 residues. Trimming took off 4 bases at V and 4 bases at J, with 13 bases between the two ends. The CDR3 here is CASSKVFGTTEAFF. DNA for the CDR3: TGTGCCAGTAGTAAGGTCTTCGGAACCACTGAAGCTTTCTTT.

This clonotype was counted ten times or more. The chain couples TRBV18 to TRBJ1-1; TRBD1 is a possible D gene (5 bases). V was cut by 2 bases and J by 0 bases, with 10 bases left in between. The CDR3 spans 15 residues. CDR1 and CDR2 from the germline V gene are KGHSH and LQKENI. The CDR3 sequence: CASSPGTEMNTEAFF. Here the CDR3 DNA reads TGTGCCAGCTCACCAGGGACGGAGATGAACACTGAAGCTTTCTTT.

The sample holds a few counts of this clonotype. The gene calls are TRBV15 and TRBJ2-1, with 9 bases lining up with TRBD2. Germline V gene lookup returns CDR1 LNHNV and CDR2 YYDKDF (reference sequence). Trimming at V came to 2 bases and at J to 7 bases, leaving 12 bases not matched to a gene. The CDR3 sequence is 17 residues long. This CDR3 is CATSRPIAGGTVNEQFF. DNA of the CDR3: TGTGCCACCAGCAGACCTATTGCGGGGGGGACCGTTAATGAGCAGTTCTTC.

The chain has TRBV29-1 and TRBJ2-5, with 7 bases identical to TRBD1. CDR1 is SQVTM, CDR2 ANQGSEA, per germline. The CDR3 sequence is 12 residues long. The trim removed 4 bases at V and 5 bases at J, leaving 4 bases unmatched. CDR3 residues: CSVGQGGETQYF. DNA of the CDR3: TGCAGCGTTGGACAGGGTGGCGAGACCCAGTACTTC. Together with reference TRBV29-1 and TRBJ2-5, the CDR3 gives the full variable domain: SAVISQKPSRDICQRGTSLTIQCQVDSQVTMMFWYRQQPGQSLTLIATANQGSEATYESGFVIDKFPISRPNLTFSTLTVSNMSPEDSSIYLCSVGQGGETQYFGPGTRLLVL.

The gene calls are TRBV20-1 and TRBJ2-5, with D perhaps TRBD1 or TRBD2 (6 bases each). The germline CDR1 and CDR2 sequences are DFQATT and SNEGSKA (reference sequence). The V and J ends lost 3 bases and 5 bases respectively, with 25 bases between them. The CDR3 is made up of 17 amino acids. The CDR3 DNA reads TGCAGTGCTAGCGTGGGACAAGGTTCCCGAGGAGGGGAGACCCAGTACTTC. This translates into CSASVGQGSRGGETQYF.

A few counts support this clonotype. The chain carries TRBV6-6 and TRBJ2-1; D uncertain. V lost 0 bases, J lost 13 bases, and 10 bases lay in between. The CDR3 is 12 residues long. From germline, CDR1 is MNHNY and CDR2 SVGAGI (reference sequence). CDR3 DNA: TGTGCCAGCAGTTACTCAACGGAGAAACAGTTCTTC. Translating gives CASSYSTEKQFF.

There are many counts of this clonotype. The chain links TRBV6-1 to TRBJ1-1; D unresolved. Germline CDR1 MNHNS, CDR2 SASEGT. The CDR3 spans 14 residues. V was shortened by 5 bases and J by 6 bases, with 16 bases between the two germline ends. DNA for the CDR3: TGTGCCAGCAGTCCGACCCAAACTCGCGCTGAAGCTTTCTTT. The encoded protein is CASSPTQTRAEAFF.

The chain recombines TRBV7-2 with TRBJ2-3, with D unresolved. The V and J ends lost 5 bases and 0 bases respectively, with 15 bases between them. The CDR3 has 16 amino acids. In germline, CDR1 is SGHTA, CDR2 FQGNSA. DNA for the CDR3: TGTGCCAGCAGCCGCGACCTCGTATCTAGCACAGATACGCAGTATTTT. It is translated as CASSRDLVSSTDTQYF. Variable domain in full (rest from reference TRBV7-2 and TRBJ2-3): GAGVSQSPSNKVTEKGKDVELRCDPISGHTALYWYRQSLGQGLEFLIYFQGNSAPDKSGLPSDRFSAERTGGSVSTLTIQRTQQEDSAVYLCASSRDLVSSTDTQYFGPGTRLTVL.

This clonotype was detected a few times. Here the CDR3 DNA reads TGTGCCAGCTCACCAAGGCAGGGAGACTACAATGAGCAGTTCTTC. Its protein product is CASSPRQGDYNEQFF. The chain employs TRBV18 and TRBJ2-1; D tentatively reads TRBD1 or TRBD2 (5 bases each). V lost 2 bases, J lost 3 bases, and 11 bases lay in between. The length of the CDR3 is 15 residues. CDR1 and CDR2 from the germline V gene are KGHSH and LQKENI.

This clonotype has a count of ten or more. The V gene is TRBV9, the J gene TRBJ1-1, with D possibly TRBD1 on 5 matching bases. Germline V gene data show CDR1 as SGDLS and CDR2 as YYNGEE. The ends were cut back, 2 bases at V and 0 bases at J, with 8 bases in the middle. This CDR3 spans 14 amino acids. The CDR3 here is CASSVTDLNTEAFF. As DNA, the CDR3 is TGTGCCAGCAGCGTGACAGACCTGAACACTGAAGCTTTCTTT.

This clonotype was observed many times. The CDR3 sequence is CASSLNSPIDREETDTQYF. Here the CDR3 DNA reads TGTGCCAGCAGCTTAAACTCGCCAATCGACAGGGAGGAGACAGATACGCAGTATTTT. The chain carries TRBV7-3 and TRBJ2-3; a possible D gene is TRBD1 (7 bases). From germline, CDR1 is SGHTA and CDR2 FQGTGA. V dropped 1 base and J dropped 3 bases, with 23 bases sitting between them. CDR3 length: 19 amino acids.

The CDR3 nucleotides are TGTGCCAGCAGTTTTGGGGTAGGAGAAGCTTTCTTT. It yields the protein CASSFGVGEAFF. The genes are TRBV28 and TRBJ1-1; unclear D gene. Germline CDR1 MDHEN, CDR2 SYDVKM. This CDR3 contains 12 residues. Trimming took off 3 bases at V and 8 bases at J, with 10 bases between the two ends.

The sample holds a few counts of this clonotype. This chain joins TRBV20-1 and TRBJ2-2; TRBD2 matches 7 bases. The CDR3 sequence is 14 residues long. J was trimmed by 1 base and V by 3 bases; bases with no gene match: 2. Germline CDR1 is DFQATT and CDR2 is SNEGSKA (reference sequence). The CDR3 nucleotides read TGCAGTGCTAGTGGGGGGGAGAACACCGGGGAGCTGTTTTTT. It yields the protein CSASGGENTGELFF.

This clonotype has just a few counts. The chain recombines TRBV7-9 with TRBJ1-2; D unclear. The V end lost 3 bases, the J end lost 6 bases, and 11 bases lay between the germline ends. The germline V gene encodes CDR1 SEHNR and CDR2 FQNEAQ (reference sequence). The length of the CDR3 is 13 residues. CDR3 DNA sequence: TGTGCCAGCAGCTTCGGTGACCTGAATGGCTACACCTTC. It specifies CASSFGDLNGYTF.

In its sample, this clonotype was seen a few times. The chain is built from TRBV20-1 and TRBJ2-2; D unresolved. Germline CDR1 is DFQATT and CDR2 is SNEGSKA (reference sequence). The CDR3 contains 13 residues. Trimming left V 6 bases short and J 0 bases short, with 8 bases between. In DNA form, the CDR3 reads TGCAGTGCCCTCGGTACGAACACCGGGGAGCTGTTTTTT. This translates into CSALGTNTGELFF.

The rearrangement links TRBV29-1 to TRBJ1-1; 12 bases are shared with TRBD1. This CDR3 is 14 amino acids long. The germline CDR1 and CDR2 sequences are SQVTM and ANQGSEA. The ends lost 6 bases at V and 4 bases at J; junction bases unmatched: 6. This CDR3 reads CSVPGQGAFTEAFF. The CDR3, as DNA: TGCAGCGTACCGGGACAGGGGGCTTTCACTGAAGCTTTCTTT.

This chain connects TRBV6-2 or TRBV6-3 to TRBJ2-3; 10 bases match TRBD2. The length of the CDR3 is 16 residues. With V trimmed by 0 bases and J by 5 bases, 5 bases remained unmatched. Looked up from germline, CDR1 is MNHEY and CDR2 is SVGEGT. The CDR3 region is CASSYSKAGGGDTQYF. In DNA form, the CDR3 reads TGTGCCAGCAGTTACTCAAAAGCGGGAGGGGGAGATACGCAGTATTTT.

This clonotype came up a few times. This chain joins TRBV6-5 and TRBJ1-1; no definite D call. Trimming cost V 4 bases and J 1 base, with 16 bases left between them. The germline gives CDR1 MNHEY, CDR2 SVGAGI. This CDR3 comprises 16 residues. DNA of the CDR3: TGTGCCAGCAGTTTAATTACGAGGCTAGGGAACACTGAAGCTTTCTTT. This codes for CASSLITRLGNTEAFF.

The chain uses TRBV6-2 or TRBV6-3 and TRBJ2-7; no clear D gene. The CDR3 loop spans 11 amino acids. CDR1 and CDR2 from the germline V gene are MNHEY and SVGEGT. V lost 7 bases, J lost 3 bases, and 7 bases lay in between. CDR3 in DNA: TGTGCCAGCACTAAAAGCTACGAGCAGTACTTC. Its protein product is CASTKSYEQYF.

The rearrangement links TRBV7-6 to TRBJ1-1; 7 positions agree with TRBD1. The CDR3 is made up of 16 amino acids. Germline V gene lookup returns CDR1 SGHVS and CDR2 FNYEAQ. V lost 3 bases, J lost 4 bases, and 11 bases stayed unmatched. CDR3 nucleotides: TGTGCCAGCAGCTTTGGACAGGCAAGCGGGATCACTGAAGCTTTCTTT. Its protein product is CASSFGQASGITEAFF.